The rows below give T cell receptor beta chains drawn from one sample of a study of a mutant IDH1 vaccine in newly diagnosed glioma. Sequenced by immunoSEQ multiplex PCR; TCRdb stores in-frame clones only, minus some. The sample has 58,000 or so clones; around 87% are singletons. These receptors' targets are unknown. The source was PBMCs, collected from a glioma patient whose treatment included an IDH1 peptide vaccine. These receptors all come from a man aged 35-49 years with glioma. The CDR3 runs from the conserved cysteine through the conserved F or W. D genes are given only for firm matches.

>-|TRBJ2-2|TRBV5-1
CASSSLTPGTGELFF
TGCGCCAGCAGCTCACTAACACCGGGCACCGGGGAGCTGTTTTTT
>TRBD1|TRBJ2-7|TRBV10-3
CAISVLGQGYEQYF
TGTGCCATCAGTGTCTTGGGACAGGGGTATGAGCAGTACTTC
>-|TRBJ2-7|TRBV2
CASTSDFSSYEQYF
TGTGCCAGCACGTCGGATTTTAGCTCCTACGAGCAGTACTTC
>TRBD2|TRBJ2-1|TRBV5-1
CASKLSGVSYNEQFF
TGCGCCAGCAAGCTTAGCGGGGTCTCCTACAATGAGCAGTTCTTC
>-|TRBJ1-2|TRBV27
CASSPYSRRSYTF
TGTGCCAGCAGTCCATACTCCCGCCGGTCCTACACCTTC
>-|TRBJ1-5|TRBV6-1
CASRIGGTGNQPQHF
TGTGCCAGCAGGATAGGGGGGACTGGCAATCAGCCCCAGCATTTT
>-|TRBJ1-2|TRBV5-1
CASSLDRPANYGYTF
TGCGCCAGCAGCTTGGATAGGCCAGCTAACTATGGCTACACCTTC
>-|TRBJ1-3|TRBV6-5
CASRVRHGSGNTIYF
TGTGCCAGCAGAGTCCGACACGGCTCTGGAAACACCATATATTTT
>-|TRBJ1-4|TRBV5-1
CASSWGRLAANEKLFF
TGCGCCAGCAGCTGGGGACGGTTAGCTGCTAATGAAAAACTGTTTTTT
>TRBD1|TRBJ2-1|TRBV7-8
CASSTQDRGNEQFF
TGTGCCAGCAGCACCCAGGACAGGGGCAATGAGCAGTTCTTC